This T cell receptor beta chain emerged from a study of CD8+ T cells in alopecia areata. Whole-study results and caveats: Tofacitinib produced a significant decrease in scalp clonality and in expanded CD8+ clones among the top 100.

About this clone itself: Its antigen is unidentified.

Stated treatment: oral pan-JAK inhibitor, 5-10 mg twice daily. The CDR3 contains 15 residues. With 4 bases clipped from V and 3 bases from J, the junction kept 6 bases outside the gene matches. Germline CDR1 reads SQVTM; CDR2 reads ANQGSEA. Sequencing templates came from extracted RNA that was reverse transcribed into cDNA. Profiled with immunoSEQ multiplex PCR; TCRdb holds only in-frame clones, not every one. The sample includes around 150,000 clones, less than 70% of them seen just once. The chain couples TRBV29-1 to TRBJ2-3, with 11 positions matching TRBD2. The sample consisted of CD4+ T cells sorted from blood, taken at week 4, from a patient treated with tofacitinib. The sequence was obtained from a human donor with alopecia areata. CDR3: CSVAPTSGVTDTQYF. CDR3 sequence (DNA): TGCAGCGTTGCCCCGACTAGCGGGGTTACAGATACGCAGTATTTT.